The 12 T cell receptor beta chains below were found in one sample sequenced in a study of response to subunit inactivated influenza vaccine. TCRdb reanalysed the RT-PCR reads using MiXCR and keeps one entry per CDR3 protein. This table has about 700,000 distinct CDR3 sequences, around 13% appearing once. This specimen consisted of PBMCs from blood, obtained around two weeks before vaccination. The receptors were gathered from a man aged 50 or older who received an inactivated influenza vaccine.

This clonotype was observed a handful of times. The gene calls are TRBV20-1 and TRBJ2-2, with no clear D. CDR1 is DFQATT and CDR2 is SNEGSKA in the germline V gene (reference sequence). V was trimmed by 4 bases and J by 8 bases, leaving 14 bases between them. This CDR3 has 13 amino acids. The CDR3 coding sequence is TGCAGTGCTACAGACCCCAGCGATGGGGAGCTGTTTTTT. This sequence encodes CSATDPSDGELFF.

This clonotype came up a few times. V is TRBV9 and J is TRBJ1-6; TRBD1 might be the D (5 bases). Germline lookup yields CDR1 SGDLS and CDR2 YYNGEE. V lost 0 bases and J 13 bases, leaving 17 bases between the germline ends. The CDR3 is 15 residues long. CDR3 region: CASSVDPGTSSPLHF. In nucleotides, the CDR3 is TGTGCCAGCAGCGTAGATCCGGGGACCAGCTCCCCCCTCCACTTT.

This clonotype was counted only a few times. The chain carries TRBV5-1 and TRBJ2-7; D remains ambiguous. The CDR3 covers 12 residues. Germline values: CDR1 SGHRS, CDR2 YFSETQ. V was pared by 1 base and J by 6 bases, with 8 bases between. CDR3 in amino acids: CASSLRPTEQYF. The CDR3 DNA is TGCGCCAGCAGCTTGAGGCCAACCGAGCAGTACTTC.

This clonotype was counted many times. This chain connects TRBV3-1 to TRBJ1-5; D not resolved. The CDR3 sequence is 16 residues long. V was pared by 1 base and J by 7 bases, with 17 bases between. Germline lookup yields CDR1 LGHDT and CDR2 YNNKEL (reference sequence). CDR3 region: CASSQGLGGYGQPQHF. CDR3 DNA: TGTGCCAGCAGCCAAGGCCTCGGAGGGTATGGACAGCCCCAGCATTTT. Drawing the rest from reference TRBV3-1 and TRBJ1-5, the complete variable domain is DTAVSQTPKYLVTQMGNDKSIKCEQNLGHDTMYWYKQDSKKFLKIMFSYNNKELIINETVPNRFSPKSPDKAHLNLHINSLELGDSAVYFCASSQGLGGYGQPQHFGDGTRLSIL.

This sequence joins TRBV5-1 and TRBJ2-1; 10 bases are a match to TRBD1. In germline, CDR1 is SGHRS, CDR2 YFSETQ. Losses at the gene ends were 7 bases for V and 7 bases for J; bases not matched to a gene: 8. The CDR3 is 14 residues long. Here the CDR3 DNA reads TGCGCCAGCGAGACAGGGGGCTCGGGTAATGAGCAGTTCTTC. Translated: CASETGGSGNEQFF.

This clonotype has a handful of counts. The chain employs TRBV25-1 and TRBJ2-5, with 15 bases matching TRBD2. This CDR3 is 16 amino acids long. Looked up from germline, CDR1 is MGHDK and CDR2 is SYGVNS. J gave up 4 bases and V 7 bases, and 7 bases lay outside the gene matches. As DNA, the CDR3 is TGTGCCAGCACCCGTTGGACTAGCGGGGGGGGAGAGACCCAGTACTTC. Amino acid sequence: CASTRWTSGGGETQYF.

This clonotype was detected ten times or more. CDR3 loop: CASSPSRVSNSPLHF. The CDR3 DNA reads TGTGCCAGCAGCCCTAGTCGGGTATCGAATTCACCCCTCCACTTT. The chain is built from TRBV7-2 and TRBJ1-6, with unresolved D. The V gene's germline CDR1 is SGHTA and CDR2 FQGNSA. Trimming removed 5 bases at V and 7 bases at J, with 15 bases between. This CDR3 comprises 15 residues.

Only a few counts were recorded for this clonotype. The gene calls are TRBV6-1 and TRBJ2-2; 11 bases fit TRBD1. CDR1 and CDR2 from the germline V gene are MNHNS and SASEGT. The V gene end was trimmed by 7 bases and the J gene end by 5 bases; junction bases not matched to a gene: 9. CDR3 length equals 16 residues. The CDR3 DNA is TGTGCCAGCATCCCGCAAGGGACAGGGGGTACCGGGGAGCTGTTTTTT. Encoded protein: CASIPQGTGGTGELFF.

The chain carries TRBV30 and TRBJ1-6; D gene ambiguous. V was trimmed by 0 bases and J by 8 bases, leaving 8 bases between them. The CDR3 covers 13 residues. The germline V gene has CDR1 GTSNPN and CDR2 SVGIG (reference sequence). This CDR3 is CAWSVQWYSPLHF. In nucleotides, the CDR3 is TGTGCCTGGAGTGTACAATGGTATTCACCCCTCCACTTT. Full variable domain (remainder filled in from reference TRBV30 and TRBJ1-6): SQTIHQWPATLVQPVGSPLSLECTVEGTSNPNLYWYRQAAGRGLQLLFYSVGIGQISSEVPQNLSASRPQDRQFILSSKKLLLSDSGFYLCAWSVQWYSPLHFGNGTRLTVT.

In this sample, this clonotype turned up a few times. The V call is TRBV5-1, the J call TRBJ2-4; no firm D call. CDR1 is SGHRS and CDR2 is YFSETQ in the germline V gene. V was clipped by 0 bases and J by 5 bases, with 9 bases between them. The CDR3 loop spans 14 amino acids. This CDR3 reads CASSLGGRQNIQYF. The CDR3 DNA sequence: TGCGCCAGCAGCTTGGGAGGACGACAAAACATTCAGTACTTC.

This clonotype was counted between two and nine times. The V gene is TRBV4-2, the J gene TRBJ1-4, with 7 bases identical to TRBD1. The CDR3 extends over 14 amino acids. V lost 0 bases, J lost 7 bases, and 2 bases stayed unmatched. From germline, CDR1 is LGHNA and CDR2 YNFKEQ. CDR3 loop: CASSQDTGVEKLFF. CDR3 nucleotide sequence: TGTGCCAGCAGCCAAGATACAGGGGTTGAAAAACTGTTTTTT.

The chain employs TRBV5-1 and TRBJ2-7; 10 nucleotides match TRBD1. Trimming took 0 bases from V and 6 from J; bases not matched to a gene: 6. Per germline, CDR1 SGHRS and CDR2 YFSETQ. The CDR3 runs 15 residues. This CDR3 is CASSLEGQGTGEQYF. The DNA for the CDR3 is TGCGCCAGCAGCTTGGAGGGACAGGGGACTGGCGAGCAGTACTTC.